This is a list of T cell receptor beta chains from one sample in a study of blood T cell repertoires in COVID-19. Here immunoSEQ multiplex PCR was the method, and the copy in TCRdb shows in-frame clones only, minus some. Of under 300,000 clones listed, around 84% are singletons. Sequencing was carried out using peripheral blood. The origin of the receptors is a woman aged 18-35 years with acute or convalescent COVID-19. The CDR3 runs from the conserved cysteine through the conserved F or W. D genes are given only for firm matches. Expanded clones are given a class, and other clones once, few, many or no size at all.

TRBJ1-4,TRBV19,many,TRBD1,TGTGCCAGTACCAGAAGAACAGGGGAACTGTTTTTT,CASTRRTGELFF
TRBJ2-2,TRBV7-9,.,.,TGTGCCAGCAGTCCCTCTGGGTCCCGGGCCGGGGAGCTGTTTTTT,CASSPSGSRAGELFF
TRBJ1-1,TRBV24-1,.,TRBD1,TGTGCCACCAGTGAGGGGACAGAAAGAAACAAGAACACTGAAGCTTTCTTT,CATSEGTERNKNTEAFF
TRBJ2-7,TRBV5-6,.,TRBD1,TGTGCCAGCAGCCCGACAGGGAACTACGAGCAGTACTTC,CASSPTGNYEQYF
TRBJ2-1,TRBV4-3,.,.,TGCGCCAGCAGCCATCAGTTTGGGGGGAATCCCTACAATGAGCAGTTCTTC,CASSHQFGGNPYNEQFF
TRBJ2-5,TRBV19,.,.,TGTGCCAGTAGTATCTCCGTGACTAGTGGGGCCGGGGAGACCCAGTACTTC,CASSISVTSGAGETQYF
TRBJ2-7,TRBV5-6,.,TRBD2,TGTGCCAGCAGCTTGGGGGGACTAGCGGGAGCCTACGAGCAGTACTTC,CASSLGGLAGAYEQYF
TRBJ2-2,TRBV29-1,few,TRBD2,TGCAGCGTTGGACTAGCGGGAGTTCCCGGGGAGCTGTTTTTT,CSVGLAGVPGELFF
TRBJ2-4,TRBV29-1,.,.,TGCAGCGTTGCTGTAGCCAAAAACATTCAGTACTTC,CSVAVAKNIQYF
TRBJ1-3,TRBV15,.,.,TGTGCCACCAGCAGAGACTGGACAGCTACTGGAAACACCATATATTTT,CATSRDWTATGNTIYF
TRBJ2-3,TRBV7-2,once,TRBD2,TGTGCCATGGCAGGTCTAGCGGGAGGATCCACAGATACGCAGTATTTT,CAMAGLAGGSTDTQYF
TRBJ2-5,TRBV7-2,.,.,TGTGCCAGCAGCTTTGGCGGGAAAGAGACCCAGTACTTC,CASSFGGKETQYF
TRBJ1-2,TRBV11-2,.,TRBD1,TGTGCCAGCAGCAACAGGGGATATGGCTACACCTTC,CASSNRGYGYTF
TRBJ2-1,TRBV9,.,TRBD2,TGTGCCAGCAGCGTAGGAAGACTAGCAAGGTCCTACAATGAGCAGTTCTTC,CASSVGRLARSYNEQFF
TRBJ2-1,TRBV4-3,.,TRBD2,TGCGCCAGCAGCCCGGGACTAGCGGAAGGACTCGGTCAGTTCTTC,CASSPGLAEGLGQFF
TRBJ1-2,TRBV2,.,.,TGTGCCAGCAGCGAAAGACAAATCTATGGCTACACCTTC,CASSERQIYGYTF
TRBJ1-1,TRBV9,.,.,TGTGCCAGCAGCGTAGCTCTGACACCGAACACTGAAGCTTTCTTT,CASSVALTPNTEAFF
TRBJ1-5,TRBV19,once,TRBD1,TGTGCCAGTAGTATATTGGGACAGAGCAATCAGCCCCAGCATTTT,CASSILGQSNQPQHF
TRBJ2-7,TRBV14,.,.,TGTGCCAGCAGCAAACGGAACGCGGGGTTATCGCACTCCTACGAGCAGTACTTC,CASSKRNAGLSHSYEQYF
TRBJ2-1,TRBV19,.,.,TGTGCCAGTAGTATAAGAGGAGACTCCCTCGCATACAATGAGCAGTTCTTC,CASSIRGDSLAYNEQFF
TRBJ1-6,TRBV6-5,.,.,TGTGCCAGCAGACCCAGGGGCCGCAATTCACCCCTCCACTTT,CASRPRGRNSPLHF
TRBJ2-3,TRBV7-9,.,.,TGTGCCAGCAGCTTCGGCGGGATCGTCACAGATACGCAGTATTTT,CASSFGGIVTDTQYF
TRBJ2-5,TRBV11-2,.,.,TGTGCCAGCAGCCCAGGGCCTATTCCGCCAGAGACCCAGTACTTC,CASSPGPIPPETQYF
TRBJ2-1,TRBV4-1,.,TRBD2,TGCGCCAGCAGCCAAGATTGGCGGGAGTCCTACAATGAGCAGTTCTTC,CASSQDWRESYNEQFF
TRBJ2-7,TRBV2,.,.,TGTGCCAGCAGTGAAGGAGCCTACGAGCAGTACTTC,CASSEGAYEQYF
TRBJ2-1,TRBV28,.,TRBD1,TGTGCCAGCAGTTTCTCCACAGGGGCAGGCTCCTACAATGAGCAGTTCTTC,CASSFSTGAGSYNEQFF
TRBJ2-1,TRBV12-2,.,.,TGTGCAAGTCGCTTAGCAACACCGGGACTCTTCTACAATGAGCAGTTCTTC,CASRLATPGLFYNEQFF
TRBJ2-1,TRBV24-1,.,TRBD2,TGTGCCACCAGTACTAGCGGGAGTCGGGATGAGCAGTTCTTC,CATSTSGSRDEQFF
TRBJ2-3,TRBV2,.,TRBD2,TGTGCCAGCAGTGTCGGACTAGCGGCGCTAACCACAGATACGCAGTATTTT,CASSVGLAALTTDTQYF
TRBJ2-1,TRBV6-6,.,.,TGTGCCAGCAGTTGGGGACTGCCAACTTTGGGTGAGCAGTTCTTC,CASSWGLPTLGEQFF
TRBJ2-7,TRBV27,.,TRBD2,TGTGCCAGCAGTTTAACGGGAGGAGGCACCTACGAGCAGTACTTC,CASSLTGGGTYEQYF
TRBJ1-6,TRBV27,.,.,TGTGCCAGCAGTTTAACCGACATACCGCATTCACCCCTCCACTTT,CASSLTDIPHSPLHF
TRBJ1-2,TRBV6-5,few,.,TGTGCCAGCAGTTACTCAGGGGCCGGAGGCTACACCTTC,CASSYSGAGGYTF
TRBJ2-1,TRBV9,once,TRBD2,TGTGCCAGCAGCGCGGGGGGCAGGCCGGGACTAGCCCCCTACAATGAGCAGTTCTTC,CASSAGGRPGLAPYNEQFF
TRBJ2-1,TRBV29-1,.,TRBD2,TGCAGCGTTGCTCCCTCTAGCGGTCCCAATGAGCAGTTCTTC,CSVAPSSGPNEQFF
TRBJ1-1,TRBV7-9,.,.,TGTGCCAGCAGCTTAGGGACAGCCACTGAAGCTTTCTTT,CASSLGTATEAFF
TRBJ2-3,TRBV29-1,.,.,TGCAGCCCAAGCACAGATACGCAGTATTTT,CSPSTDTQYF
TRBJ2-2,TRBV11-3,.,TRBD1,TGTGCCAGCAGCCAGACCTGGGACAGCGAATACACCGGGGAGCTGTTTTTT,CASSQTWDSEYTGELFF
TRBJ1-5,TRBV27,.,.,TGTGCCAGCACCCTTTGTAGCAATCAGCCCCAGCATTTT,CASTLCSNQPQHF
TRBJ2-7,TRBV18,.,.,TGTGCCAGCTCACAGGGGCTAGCGAAGACCGAGCAGTACTTC,CASSQGLAKTEQYF
TRBJ1-4,TRBV16,.,TRBD1,TGTGCCAGCAGCCAATTCTGGACAGGGAATCGGCGAGAAAAACTGTTTTTT,CASSQFWTGNRREKLFF
TRBJ2-7,TRBV6-6,.,.,TGTGCCAGCAGTTACCTAGGCGGCCCCTACGAGCAGTACTTC,CASSYLGGPYEQYF